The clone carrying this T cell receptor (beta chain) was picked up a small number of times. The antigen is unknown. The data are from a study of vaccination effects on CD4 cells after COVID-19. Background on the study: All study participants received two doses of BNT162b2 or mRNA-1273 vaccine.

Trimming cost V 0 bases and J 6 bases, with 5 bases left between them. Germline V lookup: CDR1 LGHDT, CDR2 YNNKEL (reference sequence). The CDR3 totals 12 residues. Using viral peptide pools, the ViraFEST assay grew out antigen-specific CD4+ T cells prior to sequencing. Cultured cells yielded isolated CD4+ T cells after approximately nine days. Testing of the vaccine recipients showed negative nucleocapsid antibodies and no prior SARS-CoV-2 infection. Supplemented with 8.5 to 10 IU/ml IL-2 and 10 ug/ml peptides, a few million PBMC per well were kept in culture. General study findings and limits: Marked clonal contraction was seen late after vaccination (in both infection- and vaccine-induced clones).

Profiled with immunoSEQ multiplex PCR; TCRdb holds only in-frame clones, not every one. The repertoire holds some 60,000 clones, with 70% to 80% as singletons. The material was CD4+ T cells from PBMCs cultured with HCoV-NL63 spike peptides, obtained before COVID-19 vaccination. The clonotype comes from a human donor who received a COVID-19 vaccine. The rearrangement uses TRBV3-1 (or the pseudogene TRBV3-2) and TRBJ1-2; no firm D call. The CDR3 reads CASSQDPNGYTF. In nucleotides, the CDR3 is TGTGCCAGCAGCCAAGACCCAAATGGCTACACCTTC.